The 2 T cell receptor beta chains given below trace back to one sample, sequenced in a study of blood T cell repertoires in COVID-19. Here immunoSEQ multiplex PCR was the method, and the copy in TCRdb shows in-frame clones only, minus some. Of almost 200,000 clones listed, 85% to 90% were seen once; the top ten hold 0.75% to 0.95%. The sample was peripheral blood. The receptors were sampled from a woman in her sixties or seventies with acute or convalescent COVID-19.

CDR3 amino acids: CASSFSGAASGGADTQYF. CDR3 in DNA: TGTGCCAGCAGCTTCTCTGGAGCGGCGTCGGGAGGGGCGGATACGCAGTATTTT. The chain has TRBV13 and TRBJ2-3, with 8 bases fitting TRBD2. Looked up from germline, CDR1 is PRHDT and CDR2 is FYEKMQ (reference sequence). Trimming at V came to 3 bases and at J to 6 bases, leaving 17 bases not matched to a gene. The CDR3 loop spans 18 amino acids.

The chain uses TRBV10-1 and TRBJ2-1; D gene uncertain. There are 12 residues in the CDR3. The V end was cut by 3 bases, the J end by 7 bases, with 7 bases between. Germline V CDR1 and CDR2: WNHNN, SYGVQD (reference sequence). CDR3 nucleotides: TGCGCCAGCAGTGATGTCCGGAATGAGCAGTTCTTC. It codes for CASSDVRNEQFF.